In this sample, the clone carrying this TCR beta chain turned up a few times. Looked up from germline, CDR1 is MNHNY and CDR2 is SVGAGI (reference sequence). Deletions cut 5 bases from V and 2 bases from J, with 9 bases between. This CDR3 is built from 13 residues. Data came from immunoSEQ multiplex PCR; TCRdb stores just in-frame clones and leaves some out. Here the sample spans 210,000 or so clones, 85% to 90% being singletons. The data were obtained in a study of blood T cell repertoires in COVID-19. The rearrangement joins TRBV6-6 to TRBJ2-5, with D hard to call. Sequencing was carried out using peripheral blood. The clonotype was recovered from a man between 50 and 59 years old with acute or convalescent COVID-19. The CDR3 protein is CASSIQLQETQYF. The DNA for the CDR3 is TGTGCCAGCAGTATACAGCTACAAGAGACCCAGTACTTC.